This T cell receptor (beta chain) was identified during a study of technical replicates of blood from a handful of donors. Germline V gene lookup returns CDR1 SEHNR and CDR2 FQNEAQ (reference sequence). V dropped 4 bases and J dropped 1 base, with 8 bases sitting between them. This CDR3 is built from 13 residues. TCRdb keeps only in-frame clones here, not all; method: immunoSEQ multiplex PCR. The table includes more than 65,000 clones, approximately 97% detected once. The chain links TRBV7-9 to TRBJ2-7, with a tentative D call TRBD1 (6 bases). The sequence came from a human donor in good health. Sequenced sample: T cells isolated from PBMCs. DNA for the CDR3: TGTGCCAGCAGCTCCAGGGGATCCTACGAGCAGTACTTC. The encoded protein is CASSSRGSYEQYF.